These T cell receptor beta chains were read from a single sample in a study of blood T cells in healthy people across ages. TCRdb re-called the 5' RACE reads with MiXCR, one entry per CDR3 protein. The sample holds about 1.1 million distinct CDR3 sequences, roughly two fifths seen once. The sample comprised blood. These TCRs come from a man younger than 30 in good health. CDR3s include the opening cysteine and the closing phenylalanine or tryptophan. D genes are given only for firm matches. Expanded clones are given a class, and other clones once, few, many or no size at all.

D gene	clone size	CDR3 length	V gene	J gene	CDR3 DNA	CDR3 protein
TRBD2	NA	15	TRBV7-2	TRBJ2-1	TGTGCCAGCAGCAAAGGACTAGCGATTGGCGATGAGCAGTTCTTC	CASSKGLAIGDEQFF
TRBD1	NA	13	TRBV20-1	TRBJ1-2	TGCAGCGCGGACAGGGGGCATACCTATGGCTACACCTTC	CSADRGHTYGYTF
NA	NA	16	TRBV27	TRBJ2-5	TGTGCCAGCAGTTTGGGCAGGGGAGTATTAGGAGAATCCCAGTACTTC	CASSLGRGVLGESQYF
NA	NA	14	TRBV10-3	TRBJ2-5	TGTGCCACCCTTCCGAGGGTCGGGCAAGAGACCCAGTACTTC	CATLPRVGQETQYF
NA	few	12	TRBV11-2	TRBJ2-5	TGTGCCAGCAGCTTAGAGCAGGTGACCCAGTACTTC	CASSLEQVTQYF
NA	few	16	TRBV5-1	TRBJ1-4	TGCGCCAGCAGCTTGGTGGCCATTGCAACTAATGAAAAACTGTTTTTT	CASSLVAIATNEKLFF
NA	NA	14	TRBV2	TRBJ2-7	TGTGCCAGCACTAACCAGGCGGGACCAGGGGGGCAGTACTTC	CASTNQAGPGGQYF
NA	few	14	TRBV7-2	TRBJ1-5	TGTGCCAGCAGCTTGAGGCTGATCAATCAGCCCCAGCATTTT	CASSLRLINQPQHF
NA	few	14	TRBV12-3/TRBV12-4	TRBJ1-2	TGTGCCAGCAGTCCCACCACCAGGAACTATGGCTACACCTTC	CASSPTTRNYGYTF
TRBD1	few	12	TRBV10-3	TRBJ2-5	TGTGCCCACGGACAGGGAAAAGAGACCCAGTACTTC	CAHGQGKETQYF
NA	once	12	TRBV7-9	TRBJ1-6	TGTGCCAGCAGCTTCGATTCGTCACCCCTCCACTTT	CASSFDSSPLHF
TRBD1	few	17	TRBV6-2/TRBV6-3	TRBJ1-1	TGTGCCAGCAGTTACGACAGGGGGCCGGGAGTGAACACTGAAGCTTTCTTT	CASSYDRGPGVNTEAFF
TRBD1	NA	19	TRBV4-1	TRBJ1-5	TGCGCCAGCAGCCCTCTACATAACCCCGGACAGGGTAGCAATCAGCCCCAGCATTTT	CASSPLHNPGQGSNQPQHF
TRBD2	NA	14	TRBV9	TRBJ2-3	TGTGCCAGCAACCGCGGGGGAGTCACAGATACGCAGTATTTT	CASNRGGVTDTQYF
NA	NA	11	TRBV12-3/TRBV12-4	TRBJ1-4	TGTGCCAGCAGTCAAACTGAAAAACTGTTTTTT	CASSQTEKLFF
TRBD2	NA	16	TRBV7-2	TRBJ2-1	TGTGCCAGCACCGTCCTTAGGGCTAGCGGGGGCAATGAGCAGTTCTTC	CASTVLRASGGNEQFF
NA	NA	17	TRBV3-1	TRBJ2-4	TGTGCCAGCAGCCAAGATGGTCCAGGGCTATCCAAAAACATTCAGTACTTC	CASSQDGPGLSKNIQYF
NA	NA	14	TRBV20-1	TRBJ1-1	TGCAGTGCCCCAAGGGAGGGATTGAGCACTGAAGCTTTCTTT	CSAPREGLSTEAFF
NA	NA	14	TRBV6-2/TRBV6-3	TRBJ1-5	TGTGCCAGCAGTGCATCCAGGGAATTCCAGCCCCAGCATTTT	CASSASREFQPQHF
NA	NA	20	TRBV2	TRBJ2-1	TGTGCCAGCAGTGCGGAACTCTGGAAAACAGGGTTGAACTCCTACAATGAGCAGTTCTTC	CASSAELWKTGLNSYNEQFF
TRBD1	few	14	TRBV20-1	TRBJ2-7	TGCAGTGCTGAAAACGACAGGGAAACCTACGAGCAGTACTTC	CSAENDRETYEQYF
NA	NA	14	TRBV4-3	TRBJ2-7	TGCGCCAGCAGCCAAGAGTGGGCCTCCTACGAGCAGTACTTC	CASSQEWASYEQYF
NA	NA	16	TRBV27	TRBJ1-2	TGTGCCAGCAGTTTAGGCCCCCAGGCTAACACCTATGGCTACACCTTC	CASSLGPQANTYGYTF
NA	few	12	TRBV10-3	TRBJ2-5	TGTGCCACCGGGGACCAACAAGAGACCCAGTACTTC	CATGDQQETQYF
TRBD1	few	13	TRBV29-1	TRBJ1-1	TGCAGCGTTGAAGATCAGGGGGGCCCCCTAGCTTTCTTT	CSVEDQGGPLAFF